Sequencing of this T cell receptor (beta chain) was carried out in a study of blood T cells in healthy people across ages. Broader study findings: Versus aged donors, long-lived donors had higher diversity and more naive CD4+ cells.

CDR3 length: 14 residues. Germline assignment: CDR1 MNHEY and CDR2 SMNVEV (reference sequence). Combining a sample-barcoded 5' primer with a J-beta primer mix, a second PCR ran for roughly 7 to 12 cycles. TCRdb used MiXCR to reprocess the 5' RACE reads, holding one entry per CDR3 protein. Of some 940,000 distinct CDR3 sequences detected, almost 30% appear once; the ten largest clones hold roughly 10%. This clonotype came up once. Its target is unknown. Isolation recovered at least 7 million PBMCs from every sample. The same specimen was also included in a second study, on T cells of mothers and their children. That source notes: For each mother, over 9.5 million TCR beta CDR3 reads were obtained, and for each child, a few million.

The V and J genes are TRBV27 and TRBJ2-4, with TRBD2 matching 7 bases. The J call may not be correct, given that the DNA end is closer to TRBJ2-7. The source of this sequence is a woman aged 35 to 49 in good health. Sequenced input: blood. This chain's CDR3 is CASSLGGGLHEQYF. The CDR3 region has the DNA TGTGCCAGCAGTTTAGGGGGGGGGTTGCACGAGCAGTACTTC.